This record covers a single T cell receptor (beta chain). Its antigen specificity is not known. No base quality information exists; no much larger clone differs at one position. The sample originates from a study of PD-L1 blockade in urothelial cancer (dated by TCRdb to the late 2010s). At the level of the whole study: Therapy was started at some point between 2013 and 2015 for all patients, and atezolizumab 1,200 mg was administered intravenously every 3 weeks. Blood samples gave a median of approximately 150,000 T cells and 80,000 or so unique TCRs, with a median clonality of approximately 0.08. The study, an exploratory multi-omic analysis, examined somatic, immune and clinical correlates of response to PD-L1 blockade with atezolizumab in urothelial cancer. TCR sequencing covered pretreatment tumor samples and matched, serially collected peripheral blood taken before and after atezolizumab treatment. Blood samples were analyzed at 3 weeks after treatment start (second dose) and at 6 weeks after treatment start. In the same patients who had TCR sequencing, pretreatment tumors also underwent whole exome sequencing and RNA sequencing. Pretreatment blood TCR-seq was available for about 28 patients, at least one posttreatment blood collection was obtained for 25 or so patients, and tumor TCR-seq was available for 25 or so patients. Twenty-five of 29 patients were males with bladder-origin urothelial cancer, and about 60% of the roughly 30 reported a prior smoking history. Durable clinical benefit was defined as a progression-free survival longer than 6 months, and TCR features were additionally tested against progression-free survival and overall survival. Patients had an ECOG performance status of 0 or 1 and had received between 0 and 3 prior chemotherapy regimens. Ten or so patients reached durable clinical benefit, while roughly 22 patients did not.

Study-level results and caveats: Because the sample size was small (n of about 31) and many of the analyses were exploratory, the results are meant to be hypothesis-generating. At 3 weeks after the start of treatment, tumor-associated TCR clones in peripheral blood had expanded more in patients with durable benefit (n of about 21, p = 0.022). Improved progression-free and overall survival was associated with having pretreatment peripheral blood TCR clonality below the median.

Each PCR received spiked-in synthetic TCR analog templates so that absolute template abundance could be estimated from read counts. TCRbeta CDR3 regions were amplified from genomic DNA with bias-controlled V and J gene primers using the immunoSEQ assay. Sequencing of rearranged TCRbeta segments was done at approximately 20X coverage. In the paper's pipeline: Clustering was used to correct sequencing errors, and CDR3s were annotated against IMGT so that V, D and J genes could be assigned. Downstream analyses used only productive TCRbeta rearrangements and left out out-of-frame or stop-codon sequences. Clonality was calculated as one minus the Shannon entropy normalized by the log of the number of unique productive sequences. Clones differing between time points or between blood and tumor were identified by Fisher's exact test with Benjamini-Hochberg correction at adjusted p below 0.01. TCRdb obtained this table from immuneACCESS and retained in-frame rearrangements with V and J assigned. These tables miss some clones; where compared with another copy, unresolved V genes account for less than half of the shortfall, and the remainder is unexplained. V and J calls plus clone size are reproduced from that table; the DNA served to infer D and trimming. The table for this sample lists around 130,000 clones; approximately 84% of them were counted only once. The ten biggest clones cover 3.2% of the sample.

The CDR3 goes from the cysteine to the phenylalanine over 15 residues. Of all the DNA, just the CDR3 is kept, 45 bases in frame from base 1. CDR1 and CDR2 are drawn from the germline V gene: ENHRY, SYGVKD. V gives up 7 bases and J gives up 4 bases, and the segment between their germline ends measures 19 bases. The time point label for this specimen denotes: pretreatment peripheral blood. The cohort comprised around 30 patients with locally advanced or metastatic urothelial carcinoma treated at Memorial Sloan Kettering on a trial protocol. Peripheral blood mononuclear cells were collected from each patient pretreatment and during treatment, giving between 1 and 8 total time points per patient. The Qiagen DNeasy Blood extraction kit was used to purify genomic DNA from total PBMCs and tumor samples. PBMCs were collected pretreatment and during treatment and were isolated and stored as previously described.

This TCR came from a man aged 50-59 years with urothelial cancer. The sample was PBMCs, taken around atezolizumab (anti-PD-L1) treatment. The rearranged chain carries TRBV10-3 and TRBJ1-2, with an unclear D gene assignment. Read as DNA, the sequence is TGTGCCATCACCTCGGAGAGGGCGCCCGGCTATGGCTACACCTTC. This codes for CAITSERAPGYGYTF.